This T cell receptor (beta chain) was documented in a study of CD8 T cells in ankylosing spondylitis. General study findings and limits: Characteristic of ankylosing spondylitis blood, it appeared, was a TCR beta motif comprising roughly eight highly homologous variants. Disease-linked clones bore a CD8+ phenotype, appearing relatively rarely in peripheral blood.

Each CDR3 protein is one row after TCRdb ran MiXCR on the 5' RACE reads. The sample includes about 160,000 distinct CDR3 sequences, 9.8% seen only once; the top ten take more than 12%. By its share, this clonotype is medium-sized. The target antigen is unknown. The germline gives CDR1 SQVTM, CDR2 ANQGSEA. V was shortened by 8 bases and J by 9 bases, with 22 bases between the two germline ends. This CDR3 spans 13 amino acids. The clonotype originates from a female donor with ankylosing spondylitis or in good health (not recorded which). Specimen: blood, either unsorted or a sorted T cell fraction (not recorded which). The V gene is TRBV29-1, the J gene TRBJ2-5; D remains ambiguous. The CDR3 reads CSIPLQTRNSQYF. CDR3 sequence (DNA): TGCAGCATCCCCCTACAGACCAGGAATTCCCAGTACTTC. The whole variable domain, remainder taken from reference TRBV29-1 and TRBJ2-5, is SAVISQKPSRDICQRGTSLTIQCQVDSQVTMMFWYRQQPGQSLTLIATANQGSEATYESGFVIDKFPISRPNLTFSTLTVSNMSPEDSSIYLCSIPLQTRNSQYFGPGTRLLVL.